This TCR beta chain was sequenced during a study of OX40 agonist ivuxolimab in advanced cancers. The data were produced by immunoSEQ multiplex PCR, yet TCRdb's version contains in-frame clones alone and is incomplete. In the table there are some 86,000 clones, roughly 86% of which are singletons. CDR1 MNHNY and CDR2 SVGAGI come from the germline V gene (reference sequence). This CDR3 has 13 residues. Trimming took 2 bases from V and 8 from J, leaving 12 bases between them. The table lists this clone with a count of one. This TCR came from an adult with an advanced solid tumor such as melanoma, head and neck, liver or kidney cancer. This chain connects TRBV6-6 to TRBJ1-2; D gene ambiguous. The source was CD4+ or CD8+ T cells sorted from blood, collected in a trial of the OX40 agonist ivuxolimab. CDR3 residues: CASSYDGTRGYTF. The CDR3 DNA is TGTGCCAGCAGTTACGACGGTACAAGGGGCTACACCTTC.